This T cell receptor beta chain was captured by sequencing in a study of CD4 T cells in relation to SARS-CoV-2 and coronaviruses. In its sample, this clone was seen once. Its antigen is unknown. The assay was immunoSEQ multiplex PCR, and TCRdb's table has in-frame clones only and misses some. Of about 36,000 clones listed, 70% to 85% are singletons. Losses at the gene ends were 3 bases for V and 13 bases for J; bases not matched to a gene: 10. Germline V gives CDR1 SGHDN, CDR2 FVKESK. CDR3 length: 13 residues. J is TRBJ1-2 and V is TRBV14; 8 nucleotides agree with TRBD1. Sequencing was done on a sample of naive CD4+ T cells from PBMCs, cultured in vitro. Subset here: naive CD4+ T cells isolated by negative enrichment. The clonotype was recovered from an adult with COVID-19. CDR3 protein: CASSQNLDRAFTF. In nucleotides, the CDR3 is TGTGCCAGCAGCCAGAACTTGGACAGGGCGTTCACCTTC.